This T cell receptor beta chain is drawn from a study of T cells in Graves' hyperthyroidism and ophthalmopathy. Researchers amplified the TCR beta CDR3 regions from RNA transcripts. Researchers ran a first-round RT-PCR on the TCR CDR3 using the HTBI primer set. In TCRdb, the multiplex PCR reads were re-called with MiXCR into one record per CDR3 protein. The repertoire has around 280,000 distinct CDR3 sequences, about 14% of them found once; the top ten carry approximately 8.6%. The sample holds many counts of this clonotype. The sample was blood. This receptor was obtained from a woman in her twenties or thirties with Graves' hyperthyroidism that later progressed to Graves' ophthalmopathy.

CDR3 nucleotides: TGTGCCTGGAGTTATCTTCAGGGGGCTCCCTACGAGCAGTACTTC. This gives the protein CAWSYLQGAPYEQYF. The chain combines TRBV30 with TRBJ2-7; 8 bases are shared with TRBD1. The V gene end was trimmed by 2 bases and the J gene end by 2 bases; junction bases not matched to a gene: 8. The CDR3 runs 15 residues. Germline V gene sequence: CDR1 GTSNPN, CDR2 SVGIG (reference sequence).